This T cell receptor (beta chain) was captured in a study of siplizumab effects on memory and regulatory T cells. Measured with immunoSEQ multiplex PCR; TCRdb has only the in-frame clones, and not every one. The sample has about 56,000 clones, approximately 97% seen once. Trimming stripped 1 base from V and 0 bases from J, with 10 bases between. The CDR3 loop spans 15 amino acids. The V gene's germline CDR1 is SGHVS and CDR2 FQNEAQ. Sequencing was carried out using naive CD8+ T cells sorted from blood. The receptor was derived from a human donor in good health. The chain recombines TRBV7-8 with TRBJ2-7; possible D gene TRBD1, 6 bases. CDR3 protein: CASSLVGDTSYEQYF. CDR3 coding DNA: TGTGCCAGCAGCTTAGTAGGGGACACCTCCTACGAGCAGTACTTC.